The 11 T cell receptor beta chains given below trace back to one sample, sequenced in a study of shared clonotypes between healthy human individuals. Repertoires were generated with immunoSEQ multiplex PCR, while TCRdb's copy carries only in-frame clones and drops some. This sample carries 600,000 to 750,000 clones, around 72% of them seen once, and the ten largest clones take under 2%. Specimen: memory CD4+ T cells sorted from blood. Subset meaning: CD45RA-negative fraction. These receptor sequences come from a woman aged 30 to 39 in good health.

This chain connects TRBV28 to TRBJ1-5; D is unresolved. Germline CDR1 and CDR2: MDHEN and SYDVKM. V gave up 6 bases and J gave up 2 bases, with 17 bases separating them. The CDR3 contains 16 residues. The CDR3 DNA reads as TGTGCCAGCAGCCCCGAGCAGACTAGCGGCAATCAGCCCCAGCATTTT. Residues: CASSPEQTSGNQPQHF.

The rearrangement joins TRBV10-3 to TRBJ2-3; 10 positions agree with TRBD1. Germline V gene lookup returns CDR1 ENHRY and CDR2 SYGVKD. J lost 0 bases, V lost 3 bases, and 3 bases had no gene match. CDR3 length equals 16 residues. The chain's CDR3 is CAISDPGQGSTDTQYF. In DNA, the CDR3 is TGTGCCATCAGTGACCCGGGACAGGGGAGCACAGATACGCAGTATTTT.

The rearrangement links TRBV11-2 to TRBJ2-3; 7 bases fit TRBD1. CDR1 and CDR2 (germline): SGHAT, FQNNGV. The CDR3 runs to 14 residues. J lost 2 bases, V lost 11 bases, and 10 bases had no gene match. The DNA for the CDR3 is TGTGCCGTAGCAGGACAGGCCTTCACAGATACGCAGTATTTT. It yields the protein CAVAGQAFTDTQYF.

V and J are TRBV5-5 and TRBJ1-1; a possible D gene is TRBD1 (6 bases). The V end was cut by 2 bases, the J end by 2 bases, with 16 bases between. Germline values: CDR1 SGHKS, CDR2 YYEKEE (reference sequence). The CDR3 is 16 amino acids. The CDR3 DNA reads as TGTGCCAGCAGCTTTGGTGGAAGGACAGTTAACACTGAAGCTTTCTTT. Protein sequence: CASSFGGRTVNTEAFF.

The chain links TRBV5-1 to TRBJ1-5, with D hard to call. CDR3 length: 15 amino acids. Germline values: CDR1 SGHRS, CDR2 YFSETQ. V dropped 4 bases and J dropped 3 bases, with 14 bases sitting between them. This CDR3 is CASSPLAGNNQPQHF. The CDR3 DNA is TGCGCCAGCAGCCCCCTCGCGGGAAACAATCAGCCCCAGCATTTT.

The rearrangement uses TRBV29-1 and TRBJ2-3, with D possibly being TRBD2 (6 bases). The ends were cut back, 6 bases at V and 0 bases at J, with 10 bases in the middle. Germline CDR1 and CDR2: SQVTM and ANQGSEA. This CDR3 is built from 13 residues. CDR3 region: CSVLGGSTDTQYF. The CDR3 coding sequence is TGCAGCGTACTTGGGGGGAGCACAGATACGCAGTATTTT.

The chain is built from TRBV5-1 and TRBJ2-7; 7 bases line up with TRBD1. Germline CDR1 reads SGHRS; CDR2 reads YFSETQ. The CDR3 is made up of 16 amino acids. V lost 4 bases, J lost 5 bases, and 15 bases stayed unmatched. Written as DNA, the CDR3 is TGCGCCAGCAGCACCTCCACAGGGGAAAAGTTCGACGAGCAGTACTTC. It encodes CASSTSTGEKFDEQYF.

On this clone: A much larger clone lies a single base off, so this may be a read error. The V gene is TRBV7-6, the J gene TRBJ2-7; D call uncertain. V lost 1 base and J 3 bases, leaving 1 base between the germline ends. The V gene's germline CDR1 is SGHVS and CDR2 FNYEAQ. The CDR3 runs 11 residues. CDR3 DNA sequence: TGTGCCAGCAGCTTAGTCTACGAGCAGTACTTC. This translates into CASSLVYEQYF.

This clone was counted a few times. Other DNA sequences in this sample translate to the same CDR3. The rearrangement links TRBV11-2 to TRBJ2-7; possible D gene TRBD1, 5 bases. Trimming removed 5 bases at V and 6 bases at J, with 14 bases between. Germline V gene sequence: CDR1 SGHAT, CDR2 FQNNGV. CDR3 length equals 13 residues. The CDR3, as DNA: TGTGCCAGCAGCCTAGTAAGGGGTGGCGAGCAGTACTTC. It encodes CASSLVRGGEQYF.

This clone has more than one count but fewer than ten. Here the CDR3 reads CASSLSGRHNEKLFF. As DNA, the CDR3 is TGTGCCAGCAGTTTATCGGGACGGCATAATGAAAAACTGTTTTTT. The genes are TRBV28 and TRBJ1-4; a possible D gene is TRBD1 (5 bases). From germline, CDR1 is MDHEN and CDR2 SYDVKM. The CDR3 loop spans 15 amino acids. V lost 1 base and J 4 bases, leaving 10 bases between the germline ends.

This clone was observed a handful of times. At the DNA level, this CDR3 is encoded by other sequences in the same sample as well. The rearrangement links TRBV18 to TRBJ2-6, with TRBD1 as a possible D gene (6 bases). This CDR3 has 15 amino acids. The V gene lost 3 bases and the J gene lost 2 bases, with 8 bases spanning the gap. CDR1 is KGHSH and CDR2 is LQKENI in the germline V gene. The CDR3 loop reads CASSPQGTGANVLTF. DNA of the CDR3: TGTGCCAGCTCACCTCAGGGGACTGGGGCCAACGTCCTGACTTTC. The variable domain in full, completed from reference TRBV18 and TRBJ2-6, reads NAGVMQNPRHLVRRRGQEARLRCSPMKGHSHVYWYRQLPEEGLKFMVYLQKENIIDESGMPKERFSAEFPKEGPSILRIQQVVRGDSAAYFCASSPQGTGANVLTFGAGSRLTVL.